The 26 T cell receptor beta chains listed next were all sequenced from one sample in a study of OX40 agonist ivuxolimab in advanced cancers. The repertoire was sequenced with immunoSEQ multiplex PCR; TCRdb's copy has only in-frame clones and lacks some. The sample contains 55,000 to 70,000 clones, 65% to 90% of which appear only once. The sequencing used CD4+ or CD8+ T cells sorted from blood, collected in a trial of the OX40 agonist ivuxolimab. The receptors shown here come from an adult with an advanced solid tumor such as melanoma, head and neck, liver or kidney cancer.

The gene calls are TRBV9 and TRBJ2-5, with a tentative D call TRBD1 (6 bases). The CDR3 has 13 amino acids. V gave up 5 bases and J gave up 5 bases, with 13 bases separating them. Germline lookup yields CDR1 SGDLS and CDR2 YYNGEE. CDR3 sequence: CASSYRAAETQYF. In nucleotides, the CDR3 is TGTGCCAGCAGTTACAGGGCAGCGGAGACCCAGTACTTC.

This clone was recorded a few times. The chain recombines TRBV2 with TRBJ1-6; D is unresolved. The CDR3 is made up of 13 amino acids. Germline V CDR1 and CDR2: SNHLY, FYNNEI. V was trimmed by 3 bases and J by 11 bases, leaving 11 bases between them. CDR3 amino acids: CASSEADWAPLHF. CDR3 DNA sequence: TGTGCCAGCAGTGAGGCAGATTGGGCACCCCTCCACTTT.

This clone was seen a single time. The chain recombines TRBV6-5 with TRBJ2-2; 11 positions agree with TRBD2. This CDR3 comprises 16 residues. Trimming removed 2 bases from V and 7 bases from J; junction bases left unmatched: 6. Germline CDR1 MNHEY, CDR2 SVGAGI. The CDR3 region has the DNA TGTGCCAGCAGTTACGAATCTAGCGGGGGGCACGGGGAGCTGTTTTTT. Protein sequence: CASSYESSGGHGELFF.

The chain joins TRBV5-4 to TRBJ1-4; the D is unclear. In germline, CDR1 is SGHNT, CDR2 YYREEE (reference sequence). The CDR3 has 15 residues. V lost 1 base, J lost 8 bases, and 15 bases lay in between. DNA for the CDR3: TGTGCCAGCAGCTTGTCATCCGATTTGAGGGAAAAACTGTTTTTT. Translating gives CASSLSSDLREKLFF.

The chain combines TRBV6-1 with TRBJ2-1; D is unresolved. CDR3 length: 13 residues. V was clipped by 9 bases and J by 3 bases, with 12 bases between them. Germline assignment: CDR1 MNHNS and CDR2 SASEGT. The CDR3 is CASNTRIYNEQFF. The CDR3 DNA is TGTGCCAGTAATACAAGGATCTACAATGAGCAGTTCTTC.

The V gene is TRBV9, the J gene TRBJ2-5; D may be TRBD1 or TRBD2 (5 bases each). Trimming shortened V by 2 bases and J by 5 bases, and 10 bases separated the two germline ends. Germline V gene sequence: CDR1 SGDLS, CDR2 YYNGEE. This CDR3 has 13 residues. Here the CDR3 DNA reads TGTGCCAGCAGCGTGAGCAGGGACGAGACCCAGTACTTC. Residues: CASSVSRDETQYF. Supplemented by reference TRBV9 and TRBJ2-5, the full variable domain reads DSGVTQTPKHLITATGQRVTLRCSPRSGDLSVYWYQQSLDQGLQFLIQYYNGEERAKGNILERFSAQQFPDLHSELNLSSLELGDSALYFCASSVSRDETQYFGPGTRLLVL.

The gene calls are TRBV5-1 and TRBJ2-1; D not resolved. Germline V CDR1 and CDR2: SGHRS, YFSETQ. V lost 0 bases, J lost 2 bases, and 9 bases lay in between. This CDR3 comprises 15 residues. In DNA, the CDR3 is TGCGCCAGCAGCTTGGGTGTGGGGACCTACAATGAGCAGTTCTTC. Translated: CASSLGVGTYNEQFF.

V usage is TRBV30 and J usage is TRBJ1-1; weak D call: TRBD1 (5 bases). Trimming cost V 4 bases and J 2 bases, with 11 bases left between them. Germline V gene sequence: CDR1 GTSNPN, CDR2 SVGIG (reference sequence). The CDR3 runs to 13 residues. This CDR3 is CAWTFQGNTEAFF. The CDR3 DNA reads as TGTGCCTGGACGTTTCAGGGTAACACTGAAGCTTTCTTT. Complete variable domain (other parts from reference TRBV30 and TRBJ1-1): SQTIHQWPATLVQPVGSPLSLECTVEGTSNPNLYWYRQAAGRGLQLLFYSVGIGQISSEVPQNLSASRPQDRQFILSSKKLLLSDSGFYLCAWTFQGNTEAFFGQGTRLTVV.

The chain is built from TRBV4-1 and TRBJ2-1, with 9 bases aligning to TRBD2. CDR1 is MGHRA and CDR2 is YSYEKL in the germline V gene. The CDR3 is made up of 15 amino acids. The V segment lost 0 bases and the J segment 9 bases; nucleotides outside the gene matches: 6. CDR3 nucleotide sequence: TGCGCCAGCAGCCAAGATGGCGGGGGGGCAAGTGAGCAGTTCTTC. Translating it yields CASSQDGGGASEQFF.

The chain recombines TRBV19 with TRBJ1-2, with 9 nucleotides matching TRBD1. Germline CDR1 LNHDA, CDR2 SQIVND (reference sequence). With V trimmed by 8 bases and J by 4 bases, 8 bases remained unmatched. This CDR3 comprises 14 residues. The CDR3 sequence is CASLYRGQGYGYTF. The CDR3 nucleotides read TGTGCCAGTCTATACAGGGGGCAAGGCTATGGCTACACCTTC.

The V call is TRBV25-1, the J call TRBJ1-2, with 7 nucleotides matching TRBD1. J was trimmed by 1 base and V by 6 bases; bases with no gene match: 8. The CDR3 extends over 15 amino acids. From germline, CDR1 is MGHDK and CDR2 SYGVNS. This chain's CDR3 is CASRSRDSVNYGYTF. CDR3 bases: TGTGCCAGCAGGAGCAGGGACAGTGTTAACTATGGCTACACCTTC.

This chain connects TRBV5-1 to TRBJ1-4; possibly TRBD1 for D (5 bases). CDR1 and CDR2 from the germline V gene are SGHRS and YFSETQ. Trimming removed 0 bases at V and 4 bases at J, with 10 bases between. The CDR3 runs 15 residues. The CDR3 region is CASSLGGDLNEKLFF. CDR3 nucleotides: TGCGCCAGCAGCTTGGGAGGGGACCTTAATGAAAAACTGTTTTTT.

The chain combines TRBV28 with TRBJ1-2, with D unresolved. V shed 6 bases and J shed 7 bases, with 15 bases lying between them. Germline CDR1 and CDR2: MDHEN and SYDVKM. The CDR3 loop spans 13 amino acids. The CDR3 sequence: CASRWEGSSGYTF. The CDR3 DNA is TGTGCCAGCAGGTGGGAGGGAAGTAGTGGCTACACCTTC.

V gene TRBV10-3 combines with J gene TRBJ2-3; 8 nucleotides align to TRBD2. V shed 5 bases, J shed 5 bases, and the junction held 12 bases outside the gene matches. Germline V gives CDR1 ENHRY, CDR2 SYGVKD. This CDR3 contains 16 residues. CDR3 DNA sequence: TGTGCCATCAGTAAAACGAGCGGGAGTATGCAAGATACGCAGTATTTT. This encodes CAISKTSGSMQDTQYF.

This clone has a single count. The CDR3 DNA reads TGTGCCAGCAGCTTACTCGCGGGGCTGCAAGAGACCCAGTACTTC. It codes for CASSLLAGLQETQYF. The chain is built from TRBV7-9 and TRBJ2-5; D perhaps matches TRBD2 (6 bases). The CDR3 is 15 residues long. Germline V lookup: CDR1 SEHNR, CDR2 FQNEAQ (reference sequence). V gave up 2 bases and J gave up 2 bases, with 12 bases separating them.

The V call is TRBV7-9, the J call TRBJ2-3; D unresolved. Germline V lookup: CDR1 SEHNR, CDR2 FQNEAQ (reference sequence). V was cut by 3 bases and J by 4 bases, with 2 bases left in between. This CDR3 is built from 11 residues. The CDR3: CASSFPDTQYF. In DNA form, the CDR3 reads TGTGCCAGCAGCTTCCCAGATACGCAGTATTTT.

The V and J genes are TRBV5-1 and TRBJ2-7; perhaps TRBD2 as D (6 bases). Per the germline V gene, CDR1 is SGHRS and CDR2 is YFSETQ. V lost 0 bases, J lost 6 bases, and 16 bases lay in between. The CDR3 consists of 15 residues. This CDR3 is CASSLAGGLEGEQYF. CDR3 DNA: TGCGCCAGCAGCTTGGCCGGGGGACTCGAGGGCGAGCAGTACTTC.

This chain's CDR3 is CSVTPGRTMSYEQYF. CDR3 in DNA: TGCAGCGTTACCCCGGGACGGACGATGTCCTACGAGCAGTACTTC. V usage is TRBV29-1 and J usage is TRBJ2-7; D is tentatively TRBD1 or TRBD2 (5 bases each). Between the trimmed V and J ends, which lost 5 bases and 1 base, there was a span of 18 bases. This CDR3 is 15 amino acids long. Germline V CDR1 and CDR2: SQVTM, ANQGSEA.

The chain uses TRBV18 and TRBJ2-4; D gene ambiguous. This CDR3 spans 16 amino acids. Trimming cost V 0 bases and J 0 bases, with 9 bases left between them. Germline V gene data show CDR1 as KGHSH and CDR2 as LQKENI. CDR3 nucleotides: TGTGCCAGCTCACCACCGGCAGCACTAGCCAAAAACATTCAGTACTTC. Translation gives CASSPPAALAKNIQYF. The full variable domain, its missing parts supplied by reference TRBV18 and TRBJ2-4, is NAGVMQNPRHLVRRRGQEARLRCSPMKGHSHVYWYRQLPEEGLKFMVYLQKENIIDESGMPKERFSAEFPKEGPSILRIQQVVRGDSAAYFCASSPPAALAKNIQYFGAGTRLSVL.

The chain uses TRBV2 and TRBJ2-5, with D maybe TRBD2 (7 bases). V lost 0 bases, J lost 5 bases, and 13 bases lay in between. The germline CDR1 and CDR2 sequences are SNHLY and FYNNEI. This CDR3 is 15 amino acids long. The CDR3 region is CASSEAGGGGETQYF. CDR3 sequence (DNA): TGTGCCAGCAGTGAAGCGGGGGGGGGCGGGGAGACCCAGTACTTC.

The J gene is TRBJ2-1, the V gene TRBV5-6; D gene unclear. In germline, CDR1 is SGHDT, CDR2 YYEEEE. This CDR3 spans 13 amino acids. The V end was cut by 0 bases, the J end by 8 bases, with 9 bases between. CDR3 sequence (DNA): TGTGCCAGCAGCTTGGGGTCTGCCGATGAGCAGTTCTTC. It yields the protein CASSLGSADEQFF.

CDR3 residues: CASSPLDANYGYTF. The CDR3 bases are TGTGCCAGCTCACCCCTAGATGCTAACTATGGCTACACCTTC. The chain is built from TRBV18 and TRBJ1-2, with D hard to call. V was cut by 3 bases and J by 0 bases, with 8 bases left in between. Germline loops: CDR1 KGHSH, CDR2 LQKENI. CDR3 length: 14 amino acids. Combining the CDR3 with reference TRBV18 and TRBJ1-2 gives the whole variable domain NAGVMQNPRHLVRRRGQEARLRCSPMKGHSHVYWYRQLPEEGLKFMVYLQKENIIDESGMPKERFSAEFPKEGPSILRIQQVVRGDSAAYFCASSPLDANYGYTFGSGTRLTVV.

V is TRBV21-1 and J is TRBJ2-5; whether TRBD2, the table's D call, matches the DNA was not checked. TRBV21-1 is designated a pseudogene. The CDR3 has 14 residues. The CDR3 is CASGRGTSRETQYF. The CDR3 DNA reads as TGTGCCAGCGGGAGGGGGACTAGTCGAGAGACCCAGTACTTC.

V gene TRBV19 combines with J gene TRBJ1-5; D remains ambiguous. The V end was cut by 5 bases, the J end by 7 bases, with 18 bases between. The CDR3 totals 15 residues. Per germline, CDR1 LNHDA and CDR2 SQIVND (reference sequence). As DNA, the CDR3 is TGTGCCAGTAGTGCCCAGACGAGAAGCAGGCAGCCCCAGCATTTT. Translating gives CASSAQTRSRQPQHF.

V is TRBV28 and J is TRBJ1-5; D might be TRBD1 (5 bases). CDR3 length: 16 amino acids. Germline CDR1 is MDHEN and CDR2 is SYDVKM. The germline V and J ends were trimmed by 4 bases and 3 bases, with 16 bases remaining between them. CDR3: CASSSVGRAHNQPQHF. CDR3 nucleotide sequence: TGTGCCAGCAGTTCTGTGGGCAGGGCCCACAATCAGCCCCAGCATTTT.

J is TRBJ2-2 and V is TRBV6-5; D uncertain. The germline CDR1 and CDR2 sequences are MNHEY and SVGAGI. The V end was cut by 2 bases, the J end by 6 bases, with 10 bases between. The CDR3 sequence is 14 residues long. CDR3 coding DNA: TGTGCCAGCAGTTACCCTACAGCCGCCGGGGAGCTGTTTTTT. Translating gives CASSYPTAAGELFF.